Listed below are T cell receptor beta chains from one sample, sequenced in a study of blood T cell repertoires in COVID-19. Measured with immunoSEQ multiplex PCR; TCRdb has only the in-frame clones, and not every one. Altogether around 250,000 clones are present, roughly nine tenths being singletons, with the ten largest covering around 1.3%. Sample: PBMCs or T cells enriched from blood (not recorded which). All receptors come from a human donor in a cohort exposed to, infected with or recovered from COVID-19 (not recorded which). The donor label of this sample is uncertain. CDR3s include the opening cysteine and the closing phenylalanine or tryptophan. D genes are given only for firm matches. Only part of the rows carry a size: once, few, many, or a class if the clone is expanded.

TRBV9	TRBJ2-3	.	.	TGTGCCAGCAGCGCTACGAGCACAGATACGCAGTATTTT	CASSATSTDTQYF
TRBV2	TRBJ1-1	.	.	TGTGCCAGCAGTGGACCCGGGACAAAGAACACTGAAGCTTTCTTT	CASSGPGTKNTEAFF
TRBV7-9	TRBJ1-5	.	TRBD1	TGTGCCAGCAGCTCCACGACAGGGGGAGGGAATCAGCCCCAGCATTTT	CASSSTTGGGNQPQHF
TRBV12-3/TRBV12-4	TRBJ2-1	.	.	TGTGCCAGCAGGTTAACAGGATCAAATGAGCAGTTCTTC	CASRLTGSNEQFF
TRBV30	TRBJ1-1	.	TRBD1	TGTGCCTGTGACAGGGGAGGGGATACTGAAGCTTTCTTT	CACDRGGDTEAFF
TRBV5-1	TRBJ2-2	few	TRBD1	TGCGCCAGCGGGACAGGGAGAGACACCGGGGAGCTGTTTTTT	CASGTGRDTGELFF
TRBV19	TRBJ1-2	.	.	TGTGCCAGTAGTAATGGGCAGGGCGACTACACCTTC	CASSNGQGDYTF
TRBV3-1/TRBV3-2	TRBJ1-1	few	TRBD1	TGTGCCAGCAGCACACGACAGGGGGCGGCTTTCTTT	CASSTRQGAAFF
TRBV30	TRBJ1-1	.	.	TGTGCCTGGAGCCCCGGACAGATATACACTGAAGCTTTCTTT	CAWSPGQIYTEAFF
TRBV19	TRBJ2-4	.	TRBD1	TGTGCCAGTAGCAACAGGGGATCAAACATTCAGTACTTC	CASSNRGSNIQYF
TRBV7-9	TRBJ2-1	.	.	TGTGCCAGTTGGGGGCTCTACAATGAGCAGTTCTTC	CASWGLYNEQFF
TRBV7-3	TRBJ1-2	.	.	TGTGCCAGCAGCGACGTAAGTGGCGGCTATGGCTACACCTTC	CASSDVSGGYGYTF
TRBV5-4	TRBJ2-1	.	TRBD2	TGTGCCAGCAGCCCTCTTAGCGGGGGTGGTGAGCAGTTCTTC	CASSPLSGGGEQFF
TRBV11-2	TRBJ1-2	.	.	TGTGCCAGCAGCTCCGACACCCTTACCAGTTACAGGGAGAAGGGCTACACCTTC	CASSSDTLTSYREKGYTF
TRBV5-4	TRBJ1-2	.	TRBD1	TGTGCCAGCAGCTTCCTACAGGGGGACTATGGCTACACCTTC	CASSFLQGDYGYTF
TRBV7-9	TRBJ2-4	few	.	TGTGCCAGCAGCTTAGTTCGGGGCAAAAACATTCAGTACTTC	CASSLVRGKNIQYF
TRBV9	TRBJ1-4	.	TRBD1	TGTGCCAGCAGCGTAGAGGGGGCAAGTAATGAAAAACTGTTTTTT	CASSVEGASNEKLFF
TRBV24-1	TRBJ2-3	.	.	TGTGCCACCAGTGATCATGGGGAGCGGCTTAGCACAGATACGCAGTATTTT	CATSDHGERLSTDTQYF
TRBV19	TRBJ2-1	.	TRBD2	TGTGCCAGTAGTATATCTTTTGTCGGACTAGCGGGGGGGTATGAGCAGTTCTTC	CASSISFVGLAGGYEQFF
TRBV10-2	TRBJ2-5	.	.	TGCGCCAGCAGTGAGTCGGCTGAGACCCAGTACTTC	CASSESAETQYF
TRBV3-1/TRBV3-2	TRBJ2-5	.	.	TGTGCCAGCAGCCAAGATCAGGTTCACCAAGAGACCCAGTACTTC	CASSQDQVHQETQYF
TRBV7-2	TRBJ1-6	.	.	TGTGCCAGCAGCCCCCAGACAGCTCTAGGTGACTCACCCCTCCACTTT	CASSPQTALGDSPLHF
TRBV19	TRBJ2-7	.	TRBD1	TGTGCCAGTAGTATCGTACAGGGGGCCTACGAGCAGTACTTC	CASSIVQGAYEQYF
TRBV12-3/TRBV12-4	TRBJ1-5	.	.	TGTGCCAGCAGTTTCGGTGGTCAGCCCCAGCATTTT	CASSFGGQPQHF
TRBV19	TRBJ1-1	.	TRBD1	TGTGCCAGTAGTCCAAGGGAGGGACAGGGACAGTCTGAAGCTTTCTTT	CASSPREGQGQSEAFF
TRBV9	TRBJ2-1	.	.	TGTGCCAGCAGCGAGAGGGTATGGAGACCAGGCAATGAGCAGTTCTTC	CASSERVWRPGNEQFF
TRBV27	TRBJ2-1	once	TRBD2	TGTGCCAGCAGTTTAAGGAGCGGGGGAGTGAATGAGCAGTTCTTC	CASSLRSGGVNEQFF
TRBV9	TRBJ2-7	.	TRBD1	TGTGCCAGCAGTTGGGGGACAGGGGGAAACGAGCAGTACTTC	CASSWGTGGNEQYF
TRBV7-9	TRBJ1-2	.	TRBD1	TGTGCCAGCAGCCCTTTATCTCTCCGGGACAGTCTTAACTATGGCTACACCTTC	CASSPLSLRDSLNYGYTF
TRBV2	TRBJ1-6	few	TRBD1	TGTGCCAGCAGGACCAGGGGGTTATATTCACCCCTCCACTTT	CASRTRGLYSPLHF
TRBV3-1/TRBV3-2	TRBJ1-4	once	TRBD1	TGTGCCAGCAGCCCGGGTTGGTACAGGGGTGGAGAAAAACTGTTTTTT	CASSPGWYRGGEKLFF
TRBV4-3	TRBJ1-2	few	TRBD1	TGCGCCAGCAGCCCGAACAGGGGTTATGGCTACACCTTC	CASSPNRGYGYTF
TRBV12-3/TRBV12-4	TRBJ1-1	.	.	TGTGCCAGCAGTTTAGGCAGCGACACTGAAGCTTTCTTT	CASSLGSDTEAFF
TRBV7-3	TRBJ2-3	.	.	TGTGCCAGCAGCTTAGGTGGGACTGGACCCATCAACCCAGATACGCAGTATTTT	CASSLGGTGPINPDTQYF
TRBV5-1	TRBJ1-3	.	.	TGCGCCAGCAGCTTGGCACCGAGCTCTGGAAACACCATATATTTT	CASSLAPSSGNTIYF
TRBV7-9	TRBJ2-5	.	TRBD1	TGTGCCAGCAGCTTGGACAGGGAAGAGACCCAGTACTTC	CASSLDREETQYF
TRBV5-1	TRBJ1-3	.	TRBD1	TGCGCCAGCAGTCGTACAGGGGGGAGCTCTGGAAACACCATATATTTT	CASSRTGGSSGNTIYF
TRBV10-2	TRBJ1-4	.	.	TGCGCCAGCAGTGATGAATTTAGTGCAACTAATGAAAAACTGTTTTTT	CASSDEFSATNEKLFF
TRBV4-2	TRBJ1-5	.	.	TGTGCCAGCAGCCACCGTCAGGATAGCAATCAGCCCCAGCATTTT	CASSHRQDSNQPQHF
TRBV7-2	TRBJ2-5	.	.	TGTGCCAGCAGCTTAGATCTAGGGGGGGCACAAGAGACCCAGTACTTC	CASSLDLGGAQETQYF
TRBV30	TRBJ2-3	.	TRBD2	TGTGCCTGGAGTGTCGCTAGCGGGGCAGATACGCAGTATTTT	CAWSVASGADTQYF
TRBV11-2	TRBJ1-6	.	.	TGTGCCAGCAGCTCCCATAAGGGGGGGAGTTCACCCCTCCACTTT	CASSSHKGGSSPLHF
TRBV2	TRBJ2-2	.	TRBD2	TGTGCCAGCAGCCCACAGAGACTAGCGGGGTATACCGGGGAGCTGTTTTTT	CASSPQRLAGYTGELFF
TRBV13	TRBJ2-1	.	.	TGTGCCAGCAGCCCCCTAGGGGGGGCTGAGCAGTTCTTC	CASSPLGGAEQFF
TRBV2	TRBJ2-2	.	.	TGTGCCAGCGAAAGGGGGAAAGGCACCGGGGAGCTGTTTTTT	CASERGKGTGELFF
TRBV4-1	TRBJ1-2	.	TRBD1	TGCGCCAGCAGCCCCATAGGAGGGGGCTACGGCTACACCTTC	CASSPIGGGYGYTF
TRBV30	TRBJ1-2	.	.	TGTGCCTGTCAGACAGGATCGGGGTCGAATGGCTACACCTTC	CACQTGSGSNGYTF
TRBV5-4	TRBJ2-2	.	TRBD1	TGTGCCAGCAGCCCCCGGGACAGCTCGAACACCGGGGAGCTGTTTTTT	CASSPRDSSNTGELFF